This TCR beta chain is from a study of CD8+ T cells in alopecia areata (dated by TCRdb to 2017 to 2018). With respect to the entire study: The treated patients, all with moderate-to-severe alopecia areata, were enrolled in an open-label pilot trial of oral tofacitinib given at 5 to 10 mg twice daily. Patients stayed on tofacitinib for 6 to 18 months and then had 6 months of follow-up off drug so that delayed response and recurrence could be assessed. In treated patients, disease severity was measured using the SALT score, which gives the percentage of scalp surface area affected. To study T cell clonal expansion in alopecia areata, the researchers applied high-throughput TCRbeta sequencing to both the C3H/HeJ mouse model and human patients. On the human side, TCRbeta sequencing was run on scalp tissue and on sorted CD4+ and CD8+ peripheral blood T cells from healthy controls and from alopecia areata patients with either patchy or totalis/universalis disease. Biopsies were taken from tofacitinib-treated patients at baseline and again at 4 and 24 weeks into treatment, and several of those patients also had a later scalp biopsy. Scalp clonality was compared among normal scalp (n=4), patchy alopecia areata scalp (n=8), and alopecia totalis/universalis scalp (n=8). The RNA source kit depended on sample type: the PAXgene miRNA kit for fixed scalp, the miRNeasy kit for PBMCs, and the RNeasy kit for mouse skin. TCRbeta CDR3 regions were amplified by immunoSEQ multiplex PCR using 35 Vbeta forward and 13 Jbeta reverse primers.

The paper's findings and limits, for the study overall: Higher clonality and more expanded CD8+ clones were observed in lesional scalp than in normal scalp, particularly in alopecia totalis/universalis, a finding suggestive of antigenic drive. Because the treated cohort was small and had just a single nonresponder, larger studies are needed to establish links between baseline CD8+ expansion and response. Scalp TCR repertoire analysis is complicated because resident alphabeta T cells in normal human skin are also sequenced, whereas mouse skin is dominated by gammadelta T cells. During tofacitinib treatment, many expanded lesional clones remained in scalp and blood, and this persistence may partly explain relapse after treatment is stopped. With tofacitinib, both scalp clonality and the number of expanded CD8+ clones among the top 100 scalp clones went down significantly. Shared TCR sequences between patients were less evident than in mice, which may be partly attributable to HLA diversity in the patient population.

CDR1 and CDR2 are read off the germline V gene as SGHRS and YFSETQ. V and J lose 0 bases and 8 bases, and a span of 11 bases separates them. The CDR3 holds 13 amino acids from the cysteine to the phenylalanine. The DNA shown is the 39-base CDR3, in frame from base 1. What the time point label conveys for this sample: about 4 weeks on oral tofacitinib. In the paper's terms, the treatment or condition label means: oral pan-JAK inhibitor, 5-10 mg twice daily. From alopecia areata patients, peripheral blood was collected along with lesional scalp punch biopsies. Human scalp biopsies were fixed immediately in PAXgene tissue containers. Receptor amplification or capture employed the immunoSEQ multiplex PCR assay. RNA was extracted from all samples and reverse transcribed into cDNA, which served as template for TCR sequencing. SuperScript III was used to make first-strand cDNA, primed with a 2:1 mix of oligo-dT and random hexamers. A synthetic immune receptor repertoire was used to measure amplification bias, and any remaining bias was corrected computationally. In the paper's pipeline: Raw reads were preprocessed for error removal, and CDR3 was defined according to IMGT conventions as running from the conserved cysteine to phenylalanine. Clonality was calculated as 1 minus Shannon entropy normalized by log2 of the number of productive unique TCRs. Scalp TCRbeta sequences were cross-referenced with sorted blood CD4 and CD8 repertoires so that the CD4 or CD8 identity of scalp clones could be inferred. The table comes from immuneACCESS by way of TCRdb, which keeps in-frame sequences with V and J called. Part of the clones is missing from these tables; in studies checked, under half for an unresolved V gene and the rest for unknown reasons. For V, J and clone size, that table is used; D and trimming come from the DNA. The sample table lists around 4,900 clones, 91% of them with a count of one. The top ten clones comprise roughly 21% of the sample.

Remarks on this clone: There is no known antigen for this receptor. No clone much larger than this one lies a single base away; base qualities are absent.

Sequenced material: skin, taken at week 4, from a patient treated with tofacitinib. The clonotype comes from a human donor with alopecia areata. The sequence joins TRBV5-1 to TRBJ1-1, with a tentative D gene TRBD1 over 5 matching bases. For the CDR3, the sequence is CASSLDFAGEAFF. The bases read TGCGCCAGCAGCTTGGATTTTGCAGGGGAAGCTTTCTTT.